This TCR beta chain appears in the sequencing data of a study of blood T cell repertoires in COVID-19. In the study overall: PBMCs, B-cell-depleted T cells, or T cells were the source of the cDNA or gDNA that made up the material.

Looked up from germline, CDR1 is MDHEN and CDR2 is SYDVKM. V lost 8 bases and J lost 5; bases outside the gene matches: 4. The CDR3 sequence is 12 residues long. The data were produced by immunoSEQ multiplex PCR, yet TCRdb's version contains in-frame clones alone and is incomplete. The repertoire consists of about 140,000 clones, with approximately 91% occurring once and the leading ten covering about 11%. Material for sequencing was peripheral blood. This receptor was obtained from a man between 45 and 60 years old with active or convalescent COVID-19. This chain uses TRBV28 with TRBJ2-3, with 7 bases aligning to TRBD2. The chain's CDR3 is CASARELDTQYF. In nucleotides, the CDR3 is TGTGCCAGCGCGCGGGAGTTAGATACGCAGTATTTT.